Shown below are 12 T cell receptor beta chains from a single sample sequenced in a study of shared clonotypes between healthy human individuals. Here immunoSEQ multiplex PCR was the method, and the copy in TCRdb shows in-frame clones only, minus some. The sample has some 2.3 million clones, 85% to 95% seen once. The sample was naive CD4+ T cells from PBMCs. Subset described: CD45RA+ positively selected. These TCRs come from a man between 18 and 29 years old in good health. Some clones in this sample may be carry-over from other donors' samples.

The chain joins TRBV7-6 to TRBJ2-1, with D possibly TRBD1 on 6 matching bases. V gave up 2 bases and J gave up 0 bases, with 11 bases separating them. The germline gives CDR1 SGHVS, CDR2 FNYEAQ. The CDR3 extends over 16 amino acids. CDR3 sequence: CASSLFQGISYNEQFF. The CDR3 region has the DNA TGTGCCAGCAGCTTATTCCAGGGGATCTCCTACAATGAGCAGTTCTTC.

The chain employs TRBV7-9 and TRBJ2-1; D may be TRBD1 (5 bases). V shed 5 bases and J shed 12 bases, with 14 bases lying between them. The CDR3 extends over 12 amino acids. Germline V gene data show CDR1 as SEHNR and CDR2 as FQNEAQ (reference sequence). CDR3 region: CASSPRQTPQFF. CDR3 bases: TGTGCCAGCAGCCCGCGACAGACACCGCAGTTCTTC.

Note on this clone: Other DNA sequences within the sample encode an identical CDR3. The CDR3: CASSFTGLNTEAFF. The CDR3 nucleotides read TGTGCCAGCAGTTTCACAGGGCTGAACACTGAAGCTTTCTTT. The chain has TRBV28 and TRBJ1-1, with D perhaps TRBD1 (6 bases). This CDR3 region has 14 residues. Looked up from germline, CDR1 is MDHEN and CDR2 is SYDVKM. V dropped 3 bases and J dropped 0 bases, with 8 bases sitting between them.

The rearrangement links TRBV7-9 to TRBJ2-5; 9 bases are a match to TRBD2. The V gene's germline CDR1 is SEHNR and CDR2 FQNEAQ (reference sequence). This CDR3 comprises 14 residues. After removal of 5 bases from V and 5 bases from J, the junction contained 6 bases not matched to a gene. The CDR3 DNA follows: TGTGCCAGCAGCACCAGGACTAGCGTGGAGACCCAGTACTTC. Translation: CASSTRTSVETQYF. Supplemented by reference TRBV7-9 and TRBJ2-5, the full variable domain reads DTGVSQNPRHKITKRGQNVTFRCDPISEHNRLYWYRQTLGQGPEFLTYFQNEAQLEKSRLLSDRFSAERPKGSFSTLEIQRTEQGDSAMYLCASSTRTSVETQYFGPGTRLLVL.

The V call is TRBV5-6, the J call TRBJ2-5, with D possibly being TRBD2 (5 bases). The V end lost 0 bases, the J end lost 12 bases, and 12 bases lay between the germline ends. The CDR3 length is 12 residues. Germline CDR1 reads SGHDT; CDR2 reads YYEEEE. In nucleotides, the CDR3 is TGTGCCAGCAGCTTGGCCACGGGATTCAAGTACTTC. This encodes CASSLATGFKYF.

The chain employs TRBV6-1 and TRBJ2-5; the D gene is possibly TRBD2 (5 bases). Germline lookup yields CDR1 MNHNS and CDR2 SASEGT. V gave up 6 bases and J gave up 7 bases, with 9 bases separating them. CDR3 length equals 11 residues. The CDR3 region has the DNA TGTGCCAGCAGGTCAAGCGGGACCCAGTACTTC. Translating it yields CASRSSGTQYF.

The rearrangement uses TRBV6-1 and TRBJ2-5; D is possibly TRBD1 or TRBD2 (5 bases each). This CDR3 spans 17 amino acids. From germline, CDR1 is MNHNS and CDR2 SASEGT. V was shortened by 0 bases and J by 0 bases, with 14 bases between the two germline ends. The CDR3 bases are TGTGCCAGCAGTGAAGCATGGGTGGGGGAGTACCAAGAGACCCAGTACTTC. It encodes CASSEAWVGEYQETQYF.

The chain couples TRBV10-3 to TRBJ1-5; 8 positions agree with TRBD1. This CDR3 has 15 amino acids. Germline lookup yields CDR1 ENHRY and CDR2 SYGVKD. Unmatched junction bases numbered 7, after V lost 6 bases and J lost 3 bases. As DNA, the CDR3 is TGTGCCATCAGCCCGACAGGGGCGTACAATCAGCCCCAGCATTTT. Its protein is CAISPTGAYNQPQHF.

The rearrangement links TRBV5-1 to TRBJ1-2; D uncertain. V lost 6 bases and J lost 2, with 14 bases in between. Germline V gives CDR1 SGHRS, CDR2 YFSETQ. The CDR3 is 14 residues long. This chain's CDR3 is CASKPSGGNYGYTF. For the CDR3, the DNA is TGCGCCAGCAAGCCGTCGGGAGGGAACTATGGCTACACCTTC. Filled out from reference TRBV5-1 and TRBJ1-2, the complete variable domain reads KAGVTQTPRYLIKTRGQQVTLSCSPISGHRSVSWYQQTPGQGLQFLFEYFSETQRNKGNFPGRFSGRQFSNSRSEMNVSTLELGDSALYLCASKPSGGNYGYTFGSGTRLTVV.

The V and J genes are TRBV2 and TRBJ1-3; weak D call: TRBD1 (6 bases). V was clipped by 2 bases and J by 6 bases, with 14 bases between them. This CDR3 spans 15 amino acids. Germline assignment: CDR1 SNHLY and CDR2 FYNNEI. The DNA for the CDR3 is TGTGCCAGCAGTGAACTGGGGGCAGGTCAAAACACCATATATTTT. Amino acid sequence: CASSELGAGQNTIYF.

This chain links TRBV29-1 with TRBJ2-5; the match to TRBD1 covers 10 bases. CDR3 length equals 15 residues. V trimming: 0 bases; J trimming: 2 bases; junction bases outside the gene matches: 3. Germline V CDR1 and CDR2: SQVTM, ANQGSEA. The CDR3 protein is CSVEEPGQGQETQYF. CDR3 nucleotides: TGCAGCGTTGAAGAACCGGGACAGGGGCAAGAGACCCAGTACTTC.

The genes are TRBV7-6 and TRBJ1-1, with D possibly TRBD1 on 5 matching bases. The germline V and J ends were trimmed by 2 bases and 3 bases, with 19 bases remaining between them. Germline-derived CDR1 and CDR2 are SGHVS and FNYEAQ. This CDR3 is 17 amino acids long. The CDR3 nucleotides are TGTGCCAGCAGCTTATTGGTTAGGGGTGGGATGGACACTGAAGCTTTCTTT. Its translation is CASSLLVRGGMDTEAFF.